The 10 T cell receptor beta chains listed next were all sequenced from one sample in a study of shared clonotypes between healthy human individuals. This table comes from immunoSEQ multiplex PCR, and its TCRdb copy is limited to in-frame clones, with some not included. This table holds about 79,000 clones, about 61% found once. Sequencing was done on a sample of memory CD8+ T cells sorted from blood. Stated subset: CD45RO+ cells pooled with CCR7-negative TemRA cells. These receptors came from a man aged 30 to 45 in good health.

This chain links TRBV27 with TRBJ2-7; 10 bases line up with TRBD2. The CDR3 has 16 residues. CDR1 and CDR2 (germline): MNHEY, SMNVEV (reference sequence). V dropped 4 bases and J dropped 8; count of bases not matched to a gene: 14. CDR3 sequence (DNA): TGTGCCAGCAGTTCCTATAGACTAGCGGGCTCCCTGAAGCAGTACTTC. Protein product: CASSSYRLAGSLKQYF.

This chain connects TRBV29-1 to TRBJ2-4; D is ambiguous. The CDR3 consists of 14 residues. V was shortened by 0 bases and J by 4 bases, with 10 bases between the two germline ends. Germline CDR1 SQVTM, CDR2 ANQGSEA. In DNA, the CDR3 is TGCAGCGTTGAAGATCCCACAGTTAAAAACATTCAGTACTTC. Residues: CSVEDPTVKNIQYF. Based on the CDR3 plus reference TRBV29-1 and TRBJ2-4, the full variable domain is SAVISQKPSRDICQRGTSLTIQCQVDSQVTMMFWYRQQPGQSLTLIATANQGSEATYESGFVIDKFPISRPNLTFSTLTVSNMSPEDSSIYLCSVEDPTVKNIQYFGAGTRLSVL.

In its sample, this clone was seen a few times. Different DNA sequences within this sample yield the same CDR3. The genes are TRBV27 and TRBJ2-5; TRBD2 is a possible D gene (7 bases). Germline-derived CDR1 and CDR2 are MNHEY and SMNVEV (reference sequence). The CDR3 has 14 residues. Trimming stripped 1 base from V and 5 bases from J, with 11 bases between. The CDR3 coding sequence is TGTGCCAGCAGTTTATTAGGGGGGGAGGAGACCCAGTACTTC. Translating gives CASSLLGGEETQYF.

The CDR3 sequence is CASSVTPTYEQYF. The DNA for the CDR3 is TGTGCCAGCAGCGTGACTCCAACCTACGAGCAGTACTTC. The chain links TRBV9 to TRBJ2-7, with D unclear. Trimming pared 2 bases from V and 2 bases from J, leaving 8 bases between. Germline V gene sequence: CDR1 SGDLS, CDR2 YYNGEE. The CDR3 loop spans 13 amino acids.

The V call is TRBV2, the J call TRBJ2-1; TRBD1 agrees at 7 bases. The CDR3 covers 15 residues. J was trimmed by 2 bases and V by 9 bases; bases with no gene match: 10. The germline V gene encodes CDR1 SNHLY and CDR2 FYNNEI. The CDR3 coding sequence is TGTGCCAGTCCCAAGGGGGCCCTCCCCTACAATGAGCAGTTCTTC. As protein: CASPKGALPYNEQFF.

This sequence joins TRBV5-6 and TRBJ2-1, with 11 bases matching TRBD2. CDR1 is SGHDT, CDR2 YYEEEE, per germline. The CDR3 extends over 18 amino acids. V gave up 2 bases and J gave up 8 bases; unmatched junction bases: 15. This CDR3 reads CASSLNPGTSGLHDEQFF. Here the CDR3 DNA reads TGTGCCAGCAGCTTAAATCCCGGGACTAGCGGCCTTCACGATGAGCAGTTCTTC.

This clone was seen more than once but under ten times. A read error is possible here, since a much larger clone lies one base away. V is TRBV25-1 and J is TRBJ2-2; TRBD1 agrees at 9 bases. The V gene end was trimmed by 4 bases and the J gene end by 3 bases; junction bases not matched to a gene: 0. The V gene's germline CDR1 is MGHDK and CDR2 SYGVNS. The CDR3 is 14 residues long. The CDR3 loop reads CASSGTGDTGELFF. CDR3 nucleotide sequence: TGTGCCAGCAGTGGGACAGGGGACACCGGGGAGCTGTTTTTT.

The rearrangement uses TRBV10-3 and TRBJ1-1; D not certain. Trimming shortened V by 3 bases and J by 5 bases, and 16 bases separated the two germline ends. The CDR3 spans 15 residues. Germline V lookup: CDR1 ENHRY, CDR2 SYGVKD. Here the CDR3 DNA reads TGTGCCATCAGTGAATCGGTCTGGCTGGATACTGAAGCTTTCTTT. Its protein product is CAISESVWLDTEAFF.

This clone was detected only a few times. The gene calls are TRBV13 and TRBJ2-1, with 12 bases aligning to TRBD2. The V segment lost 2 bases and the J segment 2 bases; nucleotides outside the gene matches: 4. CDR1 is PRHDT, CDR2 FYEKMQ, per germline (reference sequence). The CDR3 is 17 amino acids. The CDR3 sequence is CASSLRSSGRAYNEQFF. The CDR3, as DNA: TGTGCCAGCAGCTTACGGTCTAGCGGGAGGGCCTACAATGAGCAGTTCTTC.

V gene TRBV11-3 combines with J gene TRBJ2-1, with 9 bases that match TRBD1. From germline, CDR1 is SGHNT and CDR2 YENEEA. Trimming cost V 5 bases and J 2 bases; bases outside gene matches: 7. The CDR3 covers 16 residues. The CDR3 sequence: CASSQPGQGPYNEQFF. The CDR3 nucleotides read TGTGCCAGCAGCCAACCGGGACAGGGACCCTACAATGAGCAGTTCTTC.